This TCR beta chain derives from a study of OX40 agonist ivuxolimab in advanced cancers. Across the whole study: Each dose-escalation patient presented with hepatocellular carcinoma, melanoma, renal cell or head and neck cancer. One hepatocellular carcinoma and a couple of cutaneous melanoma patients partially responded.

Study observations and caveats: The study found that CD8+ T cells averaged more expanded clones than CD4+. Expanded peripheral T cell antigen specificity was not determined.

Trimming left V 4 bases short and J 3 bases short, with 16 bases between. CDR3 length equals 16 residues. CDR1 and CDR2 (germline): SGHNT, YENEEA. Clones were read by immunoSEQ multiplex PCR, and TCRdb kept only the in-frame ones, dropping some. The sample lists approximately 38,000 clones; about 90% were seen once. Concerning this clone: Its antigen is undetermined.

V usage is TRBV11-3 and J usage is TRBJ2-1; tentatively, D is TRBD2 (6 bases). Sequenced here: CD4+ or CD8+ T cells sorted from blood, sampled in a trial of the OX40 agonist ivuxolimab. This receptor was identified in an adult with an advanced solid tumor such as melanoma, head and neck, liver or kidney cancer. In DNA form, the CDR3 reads TGTGCCAGCAGCTCCCATAGCGGAATCCACTACAATGAGCAGTTCTTC. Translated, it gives CASSSHSGIHYNEQFF.